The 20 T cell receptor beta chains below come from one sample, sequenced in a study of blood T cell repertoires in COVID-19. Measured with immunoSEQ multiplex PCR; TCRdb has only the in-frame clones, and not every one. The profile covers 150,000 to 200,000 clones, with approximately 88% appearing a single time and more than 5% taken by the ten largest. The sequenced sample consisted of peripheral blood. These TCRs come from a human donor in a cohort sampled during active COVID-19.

CDR3 in DNA: TGTGCCAGCAGTTTGGCGCGGGGGCCCACAGATACGCAGTATTTT. It yields the protein CASSLARGPTDTQYF. This chain joins TRBV27 and TRBJ2-3, with D possibly TRBD2 on 7 matching bases. Trimming pared 3 bases from V and 2 bases from J, leaving 12 bases between. CDR1 and CDR2 (germline): MNHEY, SMNVEV (reference sequence). The CDR3 contains 15 residues.

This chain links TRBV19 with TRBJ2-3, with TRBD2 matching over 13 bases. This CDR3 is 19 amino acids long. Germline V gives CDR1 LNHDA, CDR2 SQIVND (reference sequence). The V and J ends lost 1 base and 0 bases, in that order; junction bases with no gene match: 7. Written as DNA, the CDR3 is TGTGCCAGTAGTATAGGACTAGCGGGGGGAACACTTAGCACAGATACGCAGTATTTT. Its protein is CASSIGLAGGTLSTDTQYF.

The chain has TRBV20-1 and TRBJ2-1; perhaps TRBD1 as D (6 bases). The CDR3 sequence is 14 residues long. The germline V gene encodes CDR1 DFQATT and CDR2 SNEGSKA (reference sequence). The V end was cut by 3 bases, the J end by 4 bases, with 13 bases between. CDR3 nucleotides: TGCAGTGCTAGTATTTTTGGACAGTACAATGAGCAGTTCTTC. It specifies CSASIFGQYNEQFF.

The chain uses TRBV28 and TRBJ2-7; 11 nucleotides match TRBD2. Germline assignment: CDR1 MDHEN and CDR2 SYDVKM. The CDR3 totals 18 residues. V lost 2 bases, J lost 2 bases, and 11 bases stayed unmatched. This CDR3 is CASSLPSLGGLAAYEQYF. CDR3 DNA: TGTGCCAGCAGTTTACCTTCACTTGGGGGACTAGCGGCCTACGAGCAGTACTTC.

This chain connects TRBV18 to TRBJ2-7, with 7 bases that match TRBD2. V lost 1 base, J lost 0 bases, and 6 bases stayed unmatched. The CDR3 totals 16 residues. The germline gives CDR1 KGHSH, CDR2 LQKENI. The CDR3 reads CASSPRASGSSYEQYF. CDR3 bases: TGTGCCAGCTCACCACGGGCTAGCGGTAGCTCCTACGAGCAGTACTTC.

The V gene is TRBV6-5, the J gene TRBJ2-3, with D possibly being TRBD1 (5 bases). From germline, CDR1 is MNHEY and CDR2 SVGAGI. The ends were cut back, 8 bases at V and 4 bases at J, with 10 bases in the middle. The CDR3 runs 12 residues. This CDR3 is CASHQGPDTQYF. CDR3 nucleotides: TGTGCCAGCCACCAGGGCCCAGATACGCAGTATTTT.

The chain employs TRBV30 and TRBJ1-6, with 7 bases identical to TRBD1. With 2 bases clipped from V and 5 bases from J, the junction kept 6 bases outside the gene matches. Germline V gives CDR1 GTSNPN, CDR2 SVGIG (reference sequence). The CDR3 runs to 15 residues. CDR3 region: CAWSTRGRDNSPLHF. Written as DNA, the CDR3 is TGTGCCTGGAGTACGAGGGGGCGAGATAATTCACCCCTCCACTTT.

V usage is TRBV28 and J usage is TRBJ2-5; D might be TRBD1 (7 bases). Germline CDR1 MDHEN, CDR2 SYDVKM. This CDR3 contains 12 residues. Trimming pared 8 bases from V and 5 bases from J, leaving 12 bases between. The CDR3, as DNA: TGTGCCAGCCAGACAGGGAGGGAGACCCAGTACTTC. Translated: CASQTGRETQYF.

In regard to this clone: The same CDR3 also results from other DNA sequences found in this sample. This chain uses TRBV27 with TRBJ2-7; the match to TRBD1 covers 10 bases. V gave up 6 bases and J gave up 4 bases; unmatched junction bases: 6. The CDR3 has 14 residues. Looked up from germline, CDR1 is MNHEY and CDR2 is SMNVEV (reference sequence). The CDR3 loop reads CASSPRDRGYEQYF. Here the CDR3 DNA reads TGTGCCAGCAGCCCAAGGGACAGGGGTTACGAGCAGTACTTC.

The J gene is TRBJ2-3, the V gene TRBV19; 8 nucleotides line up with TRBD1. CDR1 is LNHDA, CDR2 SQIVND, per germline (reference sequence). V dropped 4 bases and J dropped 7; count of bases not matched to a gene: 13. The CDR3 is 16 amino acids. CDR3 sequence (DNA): TGTGCCAGTAGTAGACAGGGGTTGGGAGCAGGTCATACGCAGTATTTT. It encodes CASSRQGLGAGHTQYF.

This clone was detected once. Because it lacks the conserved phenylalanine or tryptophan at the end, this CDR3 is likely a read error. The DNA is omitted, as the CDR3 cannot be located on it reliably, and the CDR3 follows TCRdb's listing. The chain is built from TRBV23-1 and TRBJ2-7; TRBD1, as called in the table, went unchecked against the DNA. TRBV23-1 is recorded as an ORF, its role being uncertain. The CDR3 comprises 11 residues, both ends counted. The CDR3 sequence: CAGQGSPSQCS.

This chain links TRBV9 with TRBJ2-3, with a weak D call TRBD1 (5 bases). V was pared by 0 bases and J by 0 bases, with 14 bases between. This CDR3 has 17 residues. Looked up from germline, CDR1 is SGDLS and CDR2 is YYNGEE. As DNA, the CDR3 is TGTGCCAGCAGCGTAGCATTGGGGCTGATGAGCACAGATACGCAGTATTTT. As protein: CASSVALGLMSTDTQYF.

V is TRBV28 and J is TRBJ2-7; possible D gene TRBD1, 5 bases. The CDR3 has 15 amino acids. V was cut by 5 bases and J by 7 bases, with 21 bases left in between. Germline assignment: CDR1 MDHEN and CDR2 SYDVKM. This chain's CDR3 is CASSTTGPPSFEQYF. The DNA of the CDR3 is TGTGCCAGCAGTACTACAGGACCACCCTCTTTTGAGCAGTACTTC. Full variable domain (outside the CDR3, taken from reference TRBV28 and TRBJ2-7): DVKVTQSSRYLVKRTGEKVFLECVQDMDHENMFWYRQDPGLGLRLIYFSYDVKMKEKGDIPEGYSVSREKKERFSLILESASTNQTSMYLCASSTTGPPSFEQYFGPGTRLTVT.

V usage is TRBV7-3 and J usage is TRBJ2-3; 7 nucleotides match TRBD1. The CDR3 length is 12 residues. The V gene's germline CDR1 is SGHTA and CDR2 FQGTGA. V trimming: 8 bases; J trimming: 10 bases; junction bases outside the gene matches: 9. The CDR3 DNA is TGTGCCAGCGGCCAACCGGGACAGCCGCAGTATTTT. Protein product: CASGQPGQPQYF.

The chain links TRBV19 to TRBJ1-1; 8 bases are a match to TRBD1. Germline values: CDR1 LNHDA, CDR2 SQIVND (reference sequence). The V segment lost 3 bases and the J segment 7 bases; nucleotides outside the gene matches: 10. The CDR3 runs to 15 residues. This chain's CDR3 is CASSISQGAPLEAFF. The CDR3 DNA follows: TGTGCCAGTAGTATTTCCCAGGGGGCACCTCTTGAAGCTTTCTTT.

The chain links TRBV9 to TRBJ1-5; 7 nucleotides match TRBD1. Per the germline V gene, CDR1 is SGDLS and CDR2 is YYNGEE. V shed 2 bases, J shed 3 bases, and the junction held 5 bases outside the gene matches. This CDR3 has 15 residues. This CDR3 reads CASSVAGQHNQPQHF. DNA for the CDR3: TGTGCCAGCAGCGTTGCGGGACAGCACAATCAGCCCCAGCATTTT.

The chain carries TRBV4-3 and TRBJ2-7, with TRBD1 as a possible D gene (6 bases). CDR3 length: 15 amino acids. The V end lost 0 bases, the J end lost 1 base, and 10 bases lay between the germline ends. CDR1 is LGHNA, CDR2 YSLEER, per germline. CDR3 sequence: CASSQEPRGSYEQYF. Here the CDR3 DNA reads TGCGCCAGCAGCCAAGAGCCCAGGGGTTCCTACGAGCAGTACTTC.

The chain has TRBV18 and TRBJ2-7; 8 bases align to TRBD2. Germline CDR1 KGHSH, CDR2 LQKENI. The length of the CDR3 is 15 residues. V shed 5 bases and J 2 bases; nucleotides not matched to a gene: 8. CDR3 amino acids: CASSAEAGAPYEQYF. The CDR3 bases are TGTGCCAGCTCAGCGGAAGCGGGGGCCCCCTACGAGCAGTACTTC.

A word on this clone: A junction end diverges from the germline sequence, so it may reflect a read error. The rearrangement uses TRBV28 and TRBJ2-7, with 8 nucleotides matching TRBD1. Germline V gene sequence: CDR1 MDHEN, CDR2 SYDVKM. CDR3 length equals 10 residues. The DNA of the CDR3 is TGTGCCAGCAGTGGACAGGGAATAGTTTTC. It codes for CASSGQGIVF.

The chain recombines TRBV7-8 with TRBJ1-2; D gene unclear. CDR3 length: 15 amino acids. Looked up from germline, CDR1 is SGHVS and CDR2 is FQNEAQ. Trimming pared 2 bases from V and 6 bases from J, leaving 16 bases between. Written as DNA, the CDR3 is TGTGCCAGCAGCTTACGGTCCGCGGCCCCGGATGGCTACACCTTC. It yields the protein CASSLRSAAPDGYTF.